One and the same sample provided the 27 T cell receptor beta chains below, sequenced in a study of beta chain features in type 1 diabetes. Study observations and caveats: Researchers report that Type 1 diabetes patients had moderately but significantly shorter TCRB CDR3s across all four CD4+ subsets.

Their specific antigens are unknown. The sequenced template was cDNA made from the entire isolated RNA. Here immunoSEQ multiplex PCR was the method, and the copy in TCRdb shows in-frame clones only, minus some. The sample has 100,000 to 150,000 clones; roughly 17% are singletons. Source material: central memory CD4+ T cells from blood. The receptors originated from a man between 18 and 35 years old with type 1 diabetes.

By share, this clone counts as medium-sized. The CDR3, as DNA: TGTGCCAGCAGTACCGGGACTAGCCGGCTTTGGCAGTTCTTC. Its translation is CASSTGTSRLWQFF. The chain combines TRBV28 with TRBJ2-1; 9 bases match TRBD2. CDR1 MDHEN and CDR2 SYDVKM come from the germline V gene. This CDR3 is 14 amino acids long. The V segment lost 5 bases and the J segment 12 bases; nucleotides outside the gene matches: 11.

This clone was recorded at least ten times. This chain links TRBV9 with TRBJ2-1; D is unclear. This CDR3 is built from 14 residues. Trimming took off 0 bases at V and 4 bases at J, with 8 bases between the two ends. Germline-derived CDR1 and CDR2 are SGDLS and YYNGEE. CDR3 coding DNA: TGTGCCAGCAGCGTAGGGACCCTTTACAATGAGCAGTTCTTC. Translated: CASSVGTLYNEQFF. Full variable domain (outside the CDR3, taken from reference TRBV9 and TRBJ2-1): DSGVTQTPKHLITATGQRVTLRCSPRSGDLSVYWYQQSLDQGLQFLIQYYNGEERAKGNILERFSAQQFPDLHSELNLSSLELGDSALYFCASSVGTLYNEQFFGPGTRLTVL.

J is TRBJ2-1 and V is TRBV4-2; 12 positions agree with TRBD1. Germline loops: CDR1 LGHNA, CDR2 YNFKEQ. With 1 base clipped from V and 5 bases from J, the junction kept 6 bases outside the gene matches. The length of the CDR3 is 17 residues. The CDR3 nucleotides are TGTGCCAGCAGCCAAGCCTGGGACAGGGGGCTTGACAATGAGCAGTTCTTC. It encodes CASSQAWDRGLDNEQFF.

A remark on this clone: In the same sample, other DNA sequences code for this CDR3. CDR3 DNA sequence: TGTGCCAGTAGTATATCAGGGAGTCAGCCCCAGCATTTT. This gives the protein CASSISGSQPQHF. V usage is TRBV19 and J usage is TRBJ1-5; tentative D call: TRBD1 (5 bases). This CDR3 region has 13 residues. V was shortened by 2 bases and J by 6 bases, with 8 bases between the two germline ends. Germline V gene sequence: CDR1 LNHDA, CDR2 SQIVND (reference sequence).

This clone turned up a few times. The rearrangement links TRBV11-3 to TRBJ2-1; D remains ambiguous. Germline V CDR1 and CDR2: SGHNT, YENEEA. This CDR3 spans 15 amino acids. V lost 6 bases to trimming and J lost 9 bases, with 21 bases between them. The CDR3 spells CASSNLGPPNGEQFF. CDR3 DNA: TGTGCCAGCAGTAACCTAGGTCCCCCCAACGGTGAGCAGTTCTTC. The entire variable domain, with the rest obtained from reference TRBV11-3 and TRBJ2-1, is as follows: EAGVVQSPRYKIIEKKQPVAFWCNPISGHNTLYWYLQNLGQGPELLIRYENEEAVDDSQLPKDRFSAERLKGVDSTLKIQPAELGDSAVYLCASSNLGPPNGEQFFGPGTRLTVL.

There are a few counts of this clone. The genes are TRBV30 and TRBJ2-1, with 10 positions matching TRBD2. Germline trimming cut 3 bases from V and 7 bases from J; bases unmatched to any gene: 6. The CDR3 extends over 14 amino acids. CDR1 is GTSNPN and CDR2 is SVGIG in the germline V gene (reference sequence). CDR3 residues: CAWRSSGSGNEQFF. Written as DNA, the CDR3 is TGTGCCTGGAGGTCTAGCGGGAGTGGAAATGAGCAGTTCTTC.

This clone was observed a handful of times. The V call is TRBV27, the J call TRBJ2-7, with D perhaps TRBD2 (5 bases). The germline V gene encodes CDR1 MNHEY and CDR2 SMNVEV (reference sequence). The CDR3 spans 15 residues. V dropped 6 bases and J dropped 3 bases, with 18 bases sitting between them. CDR3 sequence: CASSSIFSVYYEQYF. The CDR3 DNA is TGTGCCAGCAGCTCGATATTTAGCGTATACTACGAGCAGTACTTC.

A few counts support this clone. Other DNA sequences in the same sample also yield this CDR3. J is TRBJ2-7 and V is TRBV13; D perhaps matches TRBD2 (5 bases). Trimming cost V 1 base and J 2 bases, with 6 bases left between them. Germline CDR1 and CDR2: PRHDT and FYEKMQ (reference sequence). The CDR3 is made up of 13 amino acids. CDR3 sequence: CASSLAGTYEQYF. The CDR3 coding sequence is TGTGCCAGCAGCTTAGCCGGGACCTACGAGCAGTACTTC.

This clone has just a few counts. The chain couples TRBV5-4 to TRBJ1-3; the match to TRBD1 covers 11 bases. CDR3 size: 16 residues. Losses at the gene ends were 4 bases for V and 2 bases for J; bases not matched to a gene: 5. The germline V gene has CDR1 SGHNT and CDR2 YYREEE (reference sequence). The CDR3 sequence: CASSGGQGGPGNTIYF. DNA of the CDR3: TGTGCCAGCAGCGGGGGACAGGGGGGTCCTGGAAACACCATATATTTT.

The chain combines TRBV18 with TRBJ1-1, with unresolved D. Germline CDR1 is KGHSH and CDR2 is LQKENI. Trimming stripped 4 bases from V and 0 bases from J, with 9 bases between. The CDR3 loop spans 14 amino acids. The CDR3 is CASSRELLNTEAFF. CDR3 DNA: TGTGCCAGCTCACGGGAGCTCTTGAACACTGAAGCTTTCTTT. The full variable domain, in which reference TRBV18 and TRBJ1-1 provide the parts outside the CDR3, is NAGVMQNPRHLVRRRGQEARLRCSPMKGHSHVYWYRQLPEEGLKFMVYLQKENIIDESGMPKERFSAEFPKEGPSILRIQQVVRGDSAAYFCASSRELLNTEAFFGQGTRLTVV.

The V gene is TRBV19, the J gene TRBJ2-1; TRBD2 aligns across 15 bases. CDR1 and CDR2 (germline): LNHDA, SQIVND (reference sequence). This CDR3 contains 14 residues. J gave up 13 bases and V 6 bases, and 7 bases lay outside the gene matches. CDR3 DNA: TGTGCCAGTAGCGAGGGACTAGCGGGAGGAAACCAGTTCTTC. Its protein product is CASSEGLAGGNQFF.

The chain uses TRBV7-2 and TRBJ1-3; tentative D call: TRBD1 (5 bases). Trimming cost V 4 bases and J 0 bases, with 10 bases left between them. Germline V gives CDR1 SGHTA, CDR2 FQGNSA. The CDR3 is 15 amino acids. As DNA, the CDR3 is TGTGCCAGCAGCTCGTACACAGGCTCTGGAAACACCATATATTTT. This sequence encodes CASSSYTGSGNTIYF. Supplemented by reference TRBV7-2 and TRBJ1-3, the full variable domain reads GAGVSQSPSNKVTEKGKDVELRCDPISGHTALYWYRQSLGQGLEFLIYFQGNSAPDKSGLPSDRFSAERTGGSVSTLTIQRTQQEDSAVYLCASSSYTGSGNTIYFGEGSWLTVV.

The CDR3 spells CASSMSGRPLRTDHQETQYF. The DNA of the CDR3 is TGTGCCAGTAGTATGTCAGGCAGGCCGTTGCGTACCGACCATCAAGAGACCCAGTACTTC. J is TRBJ2-5 and V is TRBV19; D gene unclear. The CDR3 contains 20 residues. From germline, CDR1 is LNHDA and CDR2 SQIVND (reference sequence). Between the trimmed V and J ends, which lost 3 bases and 2 bases, there was a span of 28 bases.

This clone turned up a few times. This chain uses TRBV4-2 with TRBJ2-5; 8 bases are a match to TRBD2. Germline CDR1 and CDR2: LGHNA and YNFKEQ. The CDR3 is 15 amino acids. J was trimmed by 3 bases and V by 5 bases; bases with no gene match: 8. CDR3 sequence: CASSSKTSGKETQYF. The CDR3 nucleotides read TGTGCCAGCAGCTCCAAAACTAGCGGAAAAGAGACCCAGTACTTC.

As for this clone: It may be a read error: a sequence one base away is much more abundant. This specimen includes other DNA sequences encoding the same CDR3. This chain connects TRBV7-8 to TRBJ1-2, with D uncertain. The V gene lost 5 bases and the J gene lost 8 bases, with 12 bases spanning the gap. Germline CDR1 reads SGHVS; CDR2 reads FQNEAQ. The CDR3 sequence is 12 residues long. CDR3 in DNA: TGTGCCAGCAGCCCAGAATTTGGGGGCTACACCTTC. Its protein is CASSPEFGGYTF.

The chain combines TRBV7-2 with TRBJ2-7; 9 nucleotides agree with TRBD1. The V gene end was trimmed by 2 bases and the J gene end by 6 bases; junction bases not matched to a gene: 8. Germline V gives CDR1 SGHTA, CDR2 FQGNSA. The CDR3 sequence is 15 residues long. Written as DNA, the CDR3 is TGTGCCAGCAGCTTATTGGGACAGGGTAGTAGCGAGCAGTACTTC. It yields the protein CASSLLGQGSSEQYF. The full variable domain, in which reference TRBV7-2 and TRBJ2-7 provide the parts outside the CDR3, is GAGVSQSPSNKVTEKGKDVELRCDPISGHTALYWYRQSLGQGLEFLIYFQGNSAPDKSGLPSDRFSAERTGGSVSTLTIQRTQQEDSAVYLCASSLLGQGSSEQYFGPGTRLTVT.

Points on this clone: A read error may account for a junction end that differs from germline. J is TRBJ2-1 and V is TRBV7-2, with TRBD2 identical over 11 bases. Germline loops: CDR1 SGHTA, CDR2 FQGNSA. This CDR3 is built from 15 residues. The CDR3 DNA reads as TGCGCCAGCAGCCAACCTAGCGGGGGGACGAATGAGCAGTTCTTC. Amino acid sequence: CASSQPSGGTNEQFF.

This clone was observed a few times. The chain joins TRBV4-1 to TRBJ2-1, with D unresolved. This CDR3 region has 12 residues. The germline gives CDR1 MGHRA, CDR2 YSYEKL. The V gene lost 0 bases and the J gene lost 8 bases, with 5 bases spanning the gap. As DNA, the CDR3 is TGCGCCAGCAGCCAAGACGTCCATGAGCAGTTCTTC. Amino acid sequence: CASSQDVHEQFF.

In this sample, this clone turned up a few times. The junction differs from germline at one of its ends, possibly a read error. J is TRBJ1-2 and V is TRBV30; TRBD1 might be the D (5 bases). The CDR3 length is 14 residues. Germline CDR1 GTSNPN, CDR2 SVGIG (reference sequence). In DNA form, the CDR3 reads TGTGCCTGGGGTCGCCCCGGGACTAAATATGGCTACACCTTC. Translation: CAWGRPGTKYGYTF.

The chain carries TRBV6-1 and TRBJ2-5, with D unclear. The V end lost 8 bases, the J end lost 4 bases, and 8 bases lay between the germline ends. This CDR3 has 11 amino acids. From germline, CDR1 is MNHNS and CDR2 SASEGT. The CDR3 here is CASDLLETQYF. CDR3 nucleotides: TGTGCCAGCGACTTATTAGAGACCCAGTACTTC.

This chain uses TRBV2 with TRBJ2-3; TRBD1 or TRBD2 may be the D gene (7 bases each). The germline V gene encodes CDR1 SNHLY and CDR2 FYNNEI. The V gene lost 9 bases and the J gene lost 1 base, with 17 bases spanning the gap. The CDR3 spans 15 residues. The CDR3 spells CARSQGTIRTDTQYF. CDR3 in DNA: TGTGCCAGGTCACAGGGGACTATACGCACAGATACGCAGTATTTT. The full variable domain, with the rest looked up from reference TRBV2 and TRBJ2-3, is EPEVTQTPSHQVTQMGQEVILRCVPISNHLYFYWYRQILGQKVEFLVSFYNNEISEKSEIFDDQFSVERPDGSNFTLKIRSTKLEDSAMYFCARSQGTIRTDTQYFGPGTRLTVL.

There are many counts of this clone. V gene TRBV11-2 combines with J gene TRBJ1-1, with 7 bases lining up with TRBD1. V lost 1 base and J lost 3; bases outside the gene matches: 8. Germline loops: CDR1 SGHAT, CDR2 FQNNGV. The CDR3 has 16 amino acids. The CDR3 spells CASSLGPGQGDTEAFF. In nucleotides, the CDR3 is TGTGCCAGCAGCTTAGGCCCGGGGCAGGGGGACACTGAAGCTTTCTTT.

This chain uses TRBV18 with TRBJ2-7, with a possible D match to TRBD1 (6 bases). Germline V gene lookup returns CDR1 KGHSH and CDR2 LQKENI. Between the trimmed V and J ends, which lost 0 bases and 3 bases, there was a span of 6 bases. The CDR3 has 13 residues. The CDR3 loop reads CASSPPDSYEQYF. CDR3 in DNA: TGTGCCAGCTCACCACCGGACAGCTACGAGCAGTACTTC.

In DNA form, the CDR3 reads TGTGCCAGCAGCCACGACGGTATGAACACTGAAGCTTTCTTT. Its protein is CASSHDGMNTEAFF. The chain uses TRBV7-9 and TRBJ1-1, with unresolved D. The CDR3 length is 14 residues. The V and J ends lost 5 bases and 0 bases respectively, with 10 bases between them. The germline gives CDR1 SEHNR, CDR2 FQNEAQ (reference sequence). The variable domain in full, completed from reference TRBV7-9 and TRBJ1-1, reads DTGVSQNPRHKITKRGQNVTFRCDPISEHNRLYWYRQTLGQGPEFLTYFQNEAQLEKSRLLSDRFSAERPKGSFSTLEIQRTEQGDSAMYLCASSHDGMNTEAFFGQGTRLTVV.

The CDR3 spells CASSIGLASAQYF. Here the CDR3 DNA reads TGTGCCAGCAGCATAGGACTAGCGTCGGCCCAGTACTTC. The V and J genes are TRBV7-2 and TRBJ2-5, with 9 positions matching TRBD2. This CDR3 region has 13 residues. J lost 9 bases, V lost 5 bases, and 7 bases had no gene match. Looked up from germline, CDR1 is SGHTA and CDR2 is FQGNSA.

V usage is TRBV6-6 and J usage is TRBJ2-7; TRBD1 agrees at 10 bases. The CDR3 is 15 amino acids. The ends lost 5 bases at V and 1 base at J; junction bases unmatched: 5. The V gene's germline CDR1 is MNHNY and CDR2 SVGAGI (reference sequence). The CDR3, as DNA: TGTGCCAGCAGTGCCCCGGGACAGGGGTCCTACGAGCAGTACTTC. Translating it yields CASSAPGQGSYEQYF.

This CDR3 reads CASSPGTSGADEQFF. CDR3 sequence (DNA): TGTGCCAGCTCACCAGGGACTAGCGGGGCGGATGAGCAGTTCTTC. The J gene is TRBJ2-1, the V gene TRBV18; 13 bases are shared with TRBD2. Germline loops: CDR1 KGHSH, CDR2 LQKENI. The CDR3 runs to 15 residues. The V segment lost 2 bases and the J segment 8 bases; nucleotides outside the gene matches: 3. Full variable domain (missing parts from reference TRBV18 and TRBJ2-1): NAGVMQNPRHLVRRRGQEARLRCSPMKGHSHVYWYRQLPEEGLKFMVYLQKENIIDESGMPKERFSAEFPKEGPSILRIQQVVRGDSAAYFCASSPGTSGADEQFFGPGTRLTVL.